The T cell receptor (beta chain) described here comes from a study of blood T cell repertoires in COVID-19 (dated by TCRdb to 2020 to 2021). Describing the broader study: Collaborator samples came from the United States, Italy and Spain and covered acute and convalescent phases of COVID-19. The prospective study material was composed of cDNA or gDNA derived from T cells, B-cell-depleted T cells, or PBMCs. Subjects who had been exposed to COVID-19, were actively infected with it, or had recovered from it provided the deeply sampled blood TCRbeta repertoires that made up the dataset. The repertoires were made available in a free public database intended to serve as a resource for research on the immune response to SARS-CoV-2. The samples were drawn from the first 160 participants of the ongoing ImmuneRACE study and from some 1,300 subjects provided by 6 global collaborators. A de-identified subject ID, COVID-19 status, age in years and sex were almost always included in the sample metadata. Where available, HLA class I and class II types were obtained from metadata supplied by the sample provider rather than from assay-based typing.

The study at large found these results: How much clinical and demographic metadata was included differed by source and by participant, and the metadata was provided uncurated.

In regard to this clone: No antigen is known for it. No base-level quality is on record; no much larger clone is a single base apart.

TCRbeta CDR3 regions were amplified from genomic DNA by means of the immunoSEQ Assay, a bias-controlled multiplex PCR. The original methods were these. Nucleated cell counts per sample were estimated from amplification of reference gene primers within the assay. To quantify the absolute abundance of each unique TCRbeta CDR3 rearrangement, sequence reads were collapsed and filtered. For each sample, productive Simpson clonality was calculated as the square root of Simpson's diversity index across productive rearrangements. Not all clones reach the TCRdb copy of this immuneACCESS table, which keeps in-frame sequences only. Checked studies attribute under half of the gap to unresolved V genes and leave the rest unexplained. D and trimming come from the DNA, and the V and J calls and clone size come from that table. Within this sample are more than 75,000 clones, with roughly 80% of them counted one time only. Of the sample, 12% falls within the top ten clones.

Trimming leaves V shorter by 7 bases and J shorter by 5 bases, with the junction holding 5 bases beyond the gene matches. The germline V gene provides CDR1 SGHTA and CDR2 FQGNSA. CDR3 length: 13 amino acids, cysteine to phenylalanine. Only the CDR3 region is kept as DNA, spanning 39 bases read in frame from base 1. Collaborating institutions collected whole blood in K2EDTA tubes following their own protocols. For TCRbeta analysis, collaborators shipped samples in one of three forms: frozen whole blood, isolated PBMCs, or DNA extracted from either of those sample types. Sequencing was done on a sample of peripheral blood. The TCR was taken from a human donor in a cohort sampled during active COVID-19. The chain was built from TRBV7-2 and TRBJ2-4, with 7 bases matching TRBD1. At the DNA level, the sequence is TGTGCCAGCAAACCCGGGACAGAAAACATTCAGTACTTC. This translates into CASKPGTENIQYF.